The T cell receptor beta chain under discussion was sequenced for a study of response to subunit inactivated influenza vaccine. This clonotype was seen a few times. What it binds is not known. V lost 6 bases, J lost 4 bases, and 16 bases stayed unmatched. The CDR3 spans 19 residues. CDR1 is SGHRS and CDR2 is YFSETQ in the germline V gene. TCRdb re-called the RT-PCR reads with MiXCR, one entry per CDR3 protein. The table includes hundreds of thousands of distinct CDR3 sequences, 20% to 25% detected once. Study-level points and caveats: It was the authors' suggestion that each seasonal influenza vaccination recruits few new T cells.

The clonotype originates from a man between 45 and 75 years old who received an inactivated influenza vaccine. This sample comprised PBMCs from blood, obtained 21 months after vaccination. This chain connects TRBV5-1 to TRBJ2-3, with TRBD2 matching 14 bases. CDR3 sequence (DNA): TGCGCCAGCATGCGCCAGCCCGGGACTAGCGGGAGATTAGCAGATACGCAGTATTTT. This codes for CASMRQPGTSGRLADTQYF.